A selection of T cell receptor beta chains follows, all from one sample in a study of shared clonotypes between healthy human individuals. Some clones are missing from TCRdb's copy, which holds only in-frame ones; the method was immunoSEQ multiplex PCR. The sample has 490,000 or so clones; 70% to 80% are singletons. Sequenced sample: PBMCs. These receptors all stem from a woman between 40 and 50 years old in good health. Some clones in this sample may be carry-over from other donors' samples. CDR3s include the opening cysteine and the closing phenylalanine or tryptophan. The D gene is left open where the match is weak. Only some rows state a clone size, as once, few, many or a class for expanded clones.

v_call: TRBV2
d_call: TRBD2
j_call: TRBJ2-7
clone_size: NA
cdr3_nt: TGTGCCAGCAGCGCCCCCGGGACTAGCGGGCGGCACGAGCAGTACTTC
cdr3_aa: CASSAPGTSGRHEQYF

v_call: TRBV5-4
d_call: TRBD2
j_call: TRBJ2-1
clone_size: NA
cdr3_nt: TGTGCCAGCAGCTCCACAGAAACTAGCGGGAGGGACGAGCAGTTCTTC
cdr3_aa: CASSSTETSGRDEQFF

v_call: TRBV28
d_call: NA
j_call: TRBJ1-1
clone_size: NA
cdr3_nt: TGTGCCAGCTCCAGGTCGCTTGAAGCTTTCTTT
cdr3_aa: CASSRSLEAFF

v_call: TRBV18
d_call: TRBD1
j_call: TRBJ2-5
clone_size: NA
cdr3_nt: TGTGCCAGCTCCCCGGGACAGGGGTTTGAGACCCAGTACTTC
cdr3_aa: CASSPGQGFETQYF

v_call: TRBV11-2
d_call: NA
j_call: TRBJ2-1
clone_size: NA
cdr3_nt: TGTGCCAGCAGCTTACAGGAGACAGGTGCCTACAATGAGCAGTTCTTC
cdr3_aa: CASSLQETGAYNEQFF

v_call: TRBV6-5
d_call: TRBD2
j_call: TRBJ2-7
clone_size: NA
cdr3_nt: TGTGCCAGCAGTTTAGGTTTGACTAGCGGCTACTACGAGCAGTACTTC
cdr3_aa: CASSLGLTSGYYEQYF

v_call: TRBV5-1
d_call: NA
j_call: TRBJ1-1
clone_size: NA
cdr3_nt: TGCGCCAGCAGCTTGGAAGGCAGTAAGAACACTGAAGCTTTCTTT
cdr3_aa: CASSLEGSKNTEAFF

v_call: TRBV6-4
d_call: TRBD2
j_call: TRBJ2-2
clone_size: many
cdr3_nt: TGTGCCAGCAGCGCCGGGACTAGCGGGAGTGTCGGGGAGCTGTTTTTT
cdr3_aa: CASSAGTSGSVGELFF

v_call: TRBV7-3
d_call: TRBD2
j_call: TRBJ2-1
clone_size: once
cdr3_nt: TGTGCCACCGGGAGGGCCTTCGGTGATGAGCAGTTCTTC
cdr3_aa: CATGRAFGDEQFF

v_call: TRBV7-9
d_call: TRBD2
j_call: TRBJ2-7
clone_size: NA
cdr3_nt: TGTGCCAGCGGGAGGGAGTCCTACGAGCAGTACTTC
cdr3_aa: CASGRESYEQYF

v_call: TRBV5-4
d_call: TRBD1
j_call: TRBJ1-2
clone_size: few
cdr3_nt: TGTGCCAGCAGCTACAACAGGGGTAGCGGCTATGGCTACACCTTC
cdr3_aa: CASSYNRGSGYGYTF

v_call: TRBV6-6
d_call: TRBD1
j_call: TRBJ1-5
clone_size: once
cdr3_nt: TGTGCCAGCAGTGGACAGGGAGGGCAGCCCCAGCATTTT
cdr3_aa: CASSGQGGQPQHF

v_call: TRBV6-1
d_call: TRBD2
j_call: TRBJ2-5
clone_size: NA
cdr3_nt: TGTGCCAGCAGTGAAACGGGGCTAGCGGGACGGAAGACCCAGTACTTC
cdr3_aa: CASSETGLAGRKTQYF

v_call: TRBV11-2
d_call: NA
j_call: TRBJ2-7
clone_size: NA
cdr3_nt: TGTGCCAGCAGCTTAGTCAGTACCTACGAGCAGTACTTC
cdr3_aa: CASSLVSTYEQYF

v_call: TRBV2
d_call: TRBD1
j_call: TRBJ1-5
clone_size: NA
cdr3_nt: TGTGCCAGCGCCGGGGGACAGGGGGCCTATCAGCCCCAGCATTTT
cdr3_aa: CASAGGQGAYQPQHF

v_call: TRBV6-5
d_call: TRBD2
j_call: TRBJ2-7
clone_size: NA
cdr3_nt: TGTGCCAGCAGGGAGCTAGCGGAACTCTACGAGCAGTACTTC
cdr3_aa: CASRELAELYEQYF

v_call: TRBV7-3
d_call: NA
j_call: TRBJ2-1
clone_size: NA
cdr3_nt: TGTGCCAGCAGCCCCAGGGGTTCCTACAATGAGCAGTTCTTC
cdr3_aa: CASSPRGSYNEQFF

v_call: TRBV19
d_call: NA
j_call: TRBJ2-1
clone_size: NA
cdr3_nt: TGTGCCAGTAGTATCCGGGGGAGCTCCTACAATGAGCAGTTCTTC
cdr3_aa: CASSIRGSSYNEQFF

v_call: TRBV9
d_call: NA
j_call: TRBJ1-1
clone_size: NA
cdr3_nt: TGTGCCAGCAGCACTTATCTGGGGGCTGAAGCTTTCTTT
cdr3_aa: CASSTYLGAEAFF

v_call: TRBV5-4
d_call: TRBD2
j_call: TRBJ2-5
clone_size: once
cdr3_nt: TGTGCCAGCAGCTCGGGGACTAGCGGGAGTCAGACCCAGTACTTC
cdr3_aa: CASSSGTSGSQTQYF

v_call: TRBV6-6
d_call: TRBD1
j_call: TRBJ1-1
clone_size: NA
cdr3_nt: TGTGCCAGCAGTCCAGGGGGCGCGGGGAACACTGAAGCTTTCTTT
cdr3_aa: CASSPGGAGNTEAFF

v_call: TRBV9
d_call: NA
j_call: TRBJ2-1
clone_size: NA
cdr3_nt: TGTGCCAGCAGCGTAGATCAATTTTACAATGAGCAGTTCTTC
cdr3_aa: CASSVDQFYNEQFF

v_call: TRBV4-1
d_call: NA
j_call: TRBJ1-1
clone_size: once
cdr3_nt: TGCGCCAGCAGCCAAGAGATACGGAACACTGAAGCTTTCTTT
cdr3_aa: CASSQEIRNTEAFF

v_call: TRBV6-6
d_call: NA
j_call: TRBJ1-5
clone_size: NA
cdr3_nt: TGTGCCAGCAGTTCGGTGACAGGAAGTAGCAATCAGCCCCAGCATTTT
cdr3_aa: CASSSVTGSSNQPQHF

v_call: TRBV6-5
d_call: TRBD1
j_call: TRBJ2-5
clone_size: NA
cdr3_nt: TGTGCCAGCAGTTACACACCGACAGGGGTAGAGACCCAGTACTTC
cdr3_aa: CASSYTPTGVETQYF

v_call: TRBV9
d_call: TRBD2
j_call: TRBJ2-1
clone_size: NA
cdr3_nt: TGTGCCAGCAGCGTAACCGGGACTAGCGGGAGAGGGAATGAGCAGTTCTTC
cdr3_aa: CASSVTGTSGRGNEQFF

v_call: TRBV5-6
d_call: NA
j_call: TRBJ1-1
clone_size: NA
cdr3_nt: TGTGCCAGCAGCTTGGCTGTCGGGACATCGAACACTGAAGCTTTCTTT
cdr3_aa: CASSLAVGTSNTEAFF

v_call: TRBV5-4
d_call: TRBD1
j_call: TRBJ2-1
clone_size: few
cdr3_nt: TGTGCCAGCAGCTTGGCGGGGATGACAGGGGAGTTCTTC
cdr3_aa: CASSLAGMTGEFF

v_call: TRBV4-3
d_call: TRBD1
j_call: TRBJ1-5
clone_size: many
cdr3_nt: TGCGCCAGCAGCCAAGATTCGAGACAGGGTTATCAGCCCCAGCATTTT
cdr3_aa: CASSQDSRQGYQPQHF

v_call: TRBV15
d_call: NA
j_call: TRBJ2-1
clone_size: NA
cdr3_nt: TGTGCCACCAGTATTGACAGGTTAGACTCCTACAATGAGCAGTTCTTC
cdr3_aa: CATSIDRLDSYNEQFF

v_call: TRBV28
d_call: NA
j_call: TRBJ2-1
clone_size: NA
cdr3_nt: TGTGCCACCGGTCCGGGACGCTCCTACAATGAGCAGTTCTTC
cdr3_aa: CATGPGRSYNEQFF

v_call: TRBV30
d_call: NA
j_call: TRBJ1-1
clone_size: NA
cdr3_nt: TGTGCCTGGAGTAAAGGTACTGAAGCTTTCTTT
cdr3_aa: CAWSKGTEAFF

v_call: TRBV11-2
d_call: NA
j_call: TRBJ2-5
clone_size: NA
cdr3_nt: TGTGCCAGCAGCTTAGATAGCCTGTGGGAGACCCAGTACTTC
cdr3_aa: CASSLDSLWETQYF

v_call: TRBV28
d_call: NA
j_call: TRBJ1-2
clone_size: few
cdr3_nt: TGTGCCAGCAGTCCCAGGGGCCCCTATGGCTACACCTTC
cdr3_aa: CASSPRGPYGYTF

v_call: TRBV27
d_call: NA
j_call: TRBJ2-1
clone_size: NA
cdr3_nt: TGTGCCAGCAGTTTATCGACGTCTAGCGCCCCAGGGGGGGAGCAGTTCTTC
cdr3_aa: CASSLSTSSAPGGEQFF

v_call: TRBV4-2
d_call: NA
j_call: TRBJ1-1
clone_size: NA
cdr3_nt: TGTGCCAGCAGCCAAGCAAAGGCGGGGAACACTGAAGCTTTCTTT
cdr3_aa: CASSQAKAGNTEAFF

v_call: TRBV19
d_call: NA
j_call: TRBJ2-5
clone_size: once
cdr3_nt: TGTGCCAGTAGTATAGATCATAGGGGCGGCAGGGAGACCCAGTACTTC
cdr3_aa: CASSIDHRGGRETQYF

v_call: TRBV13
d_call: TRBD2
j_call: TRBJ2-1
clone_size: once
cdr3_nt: TGTGCCAGCAGCCTTTCTAGCGGGAGGACGGTTCACAATGAGCAGTTCTTC
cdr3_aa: CASSLSSGRTVHNEQFF

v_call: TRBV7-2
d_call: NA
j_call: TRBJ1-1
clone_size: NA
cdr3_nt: TGTGCCAGCAGCGCGAGAATGAACACTGAAGCTTTCTTT
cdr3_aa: CASSARMNTEAFF

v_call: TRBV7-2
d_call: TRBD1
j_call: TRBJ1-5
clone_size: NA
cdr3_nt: TGTGCCAGCACGCAGGGGGGTCGTAGCAATCAGCCCCAGCATTTT
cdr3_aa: CASTQGGRSNQPQHF

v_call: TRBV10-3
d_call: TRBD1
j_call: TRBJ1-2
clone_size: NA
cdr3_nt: TGTGCCCCCCCCCGGGACAGTGCTAACTATGGCTACACCTTC
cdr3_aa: CAPPRDSANYGYTF

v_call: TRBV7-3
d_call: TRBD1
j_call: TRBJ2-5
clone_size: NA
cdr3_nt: TGTGCCAGCAGCCGACAGGGGGGATTAGAGACCCAGTACTTC
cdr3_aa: CASSRQGGLETQYF

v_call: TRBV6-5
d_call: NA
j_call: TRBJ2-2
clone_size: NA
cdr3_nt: TGTGCCAGCCTACATTCGAACACCGGGGAGCTGTTTTTT
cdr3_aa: CASLHSNTGELFF

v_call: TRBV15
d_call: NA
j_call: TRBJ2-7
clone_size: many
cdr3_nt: TGTGCCACCAGGGCGGGTGCGGGGCTCTACGAGCAGTACTTC
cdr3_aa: CATRAGAGLYEQYF

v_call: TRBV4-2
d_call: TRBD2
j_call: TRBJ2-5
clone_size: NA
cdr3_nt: TGTGCCAGCAGCCAAGGGACTAGCGGAAATCGGGTGGGTGAGACCCAGTACTTC
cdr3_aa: CASSQGTSGNRVGETQYF

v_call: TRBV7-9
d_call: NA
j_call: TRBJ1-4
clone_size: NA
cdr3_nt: TGTGCCAGCAGCTTTGGGCAGGATAATGAAAAACTGTTTTTT
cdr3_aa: CASSFGQDNEKLFF

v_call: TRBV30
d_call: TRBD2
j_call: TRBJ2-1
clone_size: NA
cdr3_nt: TGTGCCTGGAGCGGACTAGCGGGAGGCAATGAGCAGTTCTTC
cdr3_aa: CAWSGLAGGNEQFF

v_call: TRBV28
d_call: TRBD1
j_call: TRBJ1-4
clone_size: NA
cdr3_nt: TGTGCCAGCAGTTTACTGACAGGGGCCGAAAAACTGTTTTTT
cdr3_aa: CASSLLTGAEKLFF

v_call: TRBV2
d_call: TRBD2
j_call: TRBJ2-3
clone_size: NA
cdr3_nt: TGTGCCAGCAGAGACGTACTAGCGGGAGGCGTAGATACGCAGTATTTT
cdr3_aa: CASRDVLAGGVDTQYF

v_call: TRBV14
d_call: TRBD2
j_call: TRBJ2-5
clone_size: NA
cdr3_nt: TGTGCCAGCAGCCGTGGTAGCGGGGCCCAAGAGACCCAGTACTTC
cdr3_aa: CASSRGSGAQETQYF

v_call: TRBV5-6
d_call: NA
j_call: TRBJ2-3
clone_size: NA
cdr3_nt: TGTGCCAGCAGCTTGGACCTCGGGGTGGCAGATACGCAGTATTTT
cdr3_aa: CASSLDLGVADTQYF

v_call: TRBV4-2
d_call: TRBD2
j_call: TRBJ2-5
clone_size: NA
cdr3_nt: TGTGCCAGCAGCCAAGTAGCGGGAGCGAGAGAGCAGTACTTC
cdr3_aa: CASSQVAGAREQYF

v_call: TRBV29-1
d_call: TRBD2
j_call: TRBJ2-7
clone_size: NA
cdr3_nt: TGCAGCGTTGAGGACGGGACTAGACTACCCTACGAGCAGTACTTC
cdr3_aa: CSVEDGTRLPYEQYF

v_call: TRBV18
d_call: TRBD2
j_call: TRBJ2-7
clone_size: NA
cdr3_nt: TGCGCCAGCTCACAAACTAGCGTGGGAACATACGAGCAGTACTTC
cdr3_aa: CASSQTSVGTYEQYF

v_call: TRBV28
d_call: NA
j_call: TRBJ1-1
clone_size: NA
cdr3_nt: TGTGCCAGCAGATCCCGGGGGCGATCTGTGAACACTGAAGCTTTCTTT
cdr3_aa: CASRSRGRSVNTEAFF

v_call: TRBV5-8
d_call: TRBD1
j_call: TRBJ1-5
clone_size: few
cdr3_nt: TGTGCCAGCAGCTTGATGGGACAGCGACAGCCCCAGCATTTT
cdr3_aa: CASSLMGQRQPQHF

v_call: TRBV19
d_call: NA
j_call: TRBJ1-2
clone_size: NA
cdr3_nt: TGTGCCAGTAGTTACTGGACAGAAAAAACCTATGGCTACACCTTC
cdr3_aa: CASSYWTEKTYGYTF